This T cell receptor (beta chain) was found in a study of OX40 agonist ivuxolimab in advanced cancers. Study details: It was permissible to have had prior anti-PD-1, anti-PD-L1 or anti-CTLA-4 therapy, and less than 45% had some. Study outcomes and limitations: Expanded peripheral T-cell antigen specificity went undetermined. In CD8+ T cells, expanded clones were on average more numerous than in CD4+.

The germline gives CDR1 SQVTM, CDR2 ANQGSEA. V lost 7 bases and J 2 bases, leaving 12 bases between the germline ends. The CDR3 consists of 12 residues. Sequencing used immunoSEQ multiplex PCR; TCRdb keeps in-frame clones, though not all of them. The repertoire holds about 10,000 clones, approximately 63% seen once, with 45% to 55% in the top ten. This clone was seen a handful of times. Its cognate antigen is unknown. The input for sequencing was CD4+ or CD8+ T cells sorted from blood, taken in a trial of the OX40 agonist ivuxolimab. The chain is built from TRBV29-1 and TRBJ2-7; D might be TRBD1 (6 bases). The receptor was derived from an adult with an advanced solid tumor such as melanoma, head and neck, liver or kidney cancer. DNA of the CDR3: TGCAGCGCTTCGGACAGTCCCTACGAGCAGTACTTC. Protein product: CSASDSPYEQYF.